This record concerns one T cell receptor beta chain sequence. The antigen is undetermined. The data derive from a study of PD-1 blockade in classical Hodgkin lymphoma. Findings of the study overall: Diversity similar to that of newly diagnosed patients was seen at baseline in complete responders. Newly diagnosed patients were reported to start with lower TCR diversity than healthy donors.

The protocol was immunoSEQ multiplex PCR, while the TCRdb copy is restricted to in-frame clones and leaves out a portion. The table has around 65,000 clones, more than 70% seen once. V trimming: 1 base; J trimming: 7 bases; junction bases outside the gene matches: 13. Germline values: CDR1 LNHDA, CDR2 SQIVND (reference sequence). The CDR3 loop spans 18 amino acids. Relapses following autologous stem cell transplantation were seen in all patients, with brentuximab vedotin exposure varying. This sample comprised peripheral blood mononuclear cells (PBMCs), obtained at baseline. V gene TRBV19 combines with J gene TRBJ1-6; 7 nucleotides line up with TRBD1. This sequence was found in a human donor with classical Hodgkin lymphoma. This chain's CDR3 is CASSIVFGEGTANSPLHF. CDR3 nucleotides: TGTGCCAGTAGTATAGTATTCGGGGAAGGGACAGCCAATTCACCCCTCCACTTT.